The source of this TCR beta chain is a study of T-cell reconstitution after alpha-beta-depleted transplantation in children. Preparation of the TCRbeta library was carried out with unique molecular identifiers. One entry per CDR3 protein results from TCRdb running MiXCR on the PCR reads. The profile shows around 360,000 distinct CDR3 sequences, around 10% of them singletons. The sample holds a few counts of this clonotype. With 5 bases clipped from V and 0 bases from J, the junction kept 9 bases outside the gene matches. The length of the CDR3 is 17 residues. Germline CDR1 reads MDHEN; CDR2 reads SYDVKM.

The V and J genes are TRBV28 and TRBJ2-1; 8 positions match TRBD2. The source material was PBMCs from the stem cell graft donor, sampled from the stem cell graft. This sequence was found in a human donor who donated a stem cell graft to a child with acute lymphoblastic leukemia. This CDR3 is CASSPRLARSSYNEQFF. The CDR3 DNA reads TGTGCCAGCAGTCCTCGACTAGCGCGGAGCTCCTACAATGAGCAGTTCTTC.